These 28 T cell receptor beta chains originate from one sample sequenced in a study of T cell responses to AZD1222 COVID-19 vaccine. Produced via immunoSEQ multiplex PCR; TCRdb's table is partial and in-frame only. The table records some 99,000 clones, 91% of them present only once. This sample comprised peripheral blood, obtained on day 0 of AZD1222 vaccination. These receptors were obtained from an adult in good health.

J is TRBJ2-7 and V is TRBV6-2 or TRBV6-3, with a weak D call TRBD1 (6 bases). This CDR3 spans 13 amino acids. The V gene lost 5 bases and the J gene lost 2 bases, with 10 bases spanning the gap. The germline V gene encodes CDR1 MNHEY and CDR2 SVGEGT. Written as DNA, the CDR3 is TGTGCCAGCAGTCGGACAGAAACCTACGAGCAGTACTTC. It encodes CASSRTETYEQYF.

V gene TRBV6-5 combines with J gene TRBJ1-2; D perhaps matches TRBD1 (5 bases). Trimming pared 2 bases from V and 4 bases from J, leaving 11 bases between. Germline assignment: CDR1 MNHEY and CDR2 SVGAGI. The CDR3 contains 14 residues. CDR3 residues: CASSYNTGAYGYTF. The CDR3 nucleotides are TGTGCCAGCAGTTACAACACAGGAGCCTATGGCTACACCTTC.

The gene calls are TRBV7-9 and TRBJ2-7, with 7 bases that match TRBD2. This CDR3 is 15 amino acids long. Trimming at V came to 5 bases and at J to 3 bases, leaving 10 bases not matched to a gene. Per germline, CDR1 SEHNR and CDR2 FQNEAQ (reference sequence). The CDR3 DNA follows: TGTGCCAGCAGCCCCCCGGGGGGTGGGCTCTACGAGCAGTACTTC. This codes for CASSPPGGGLYEQYF.

The rearrangement uses TRBV28 and TRBJ1-2; D call uncertain. V was pared by 3 bases and J by 8 bases, with 10 bases between. Germline CDR1 and CDR2: MDHEN and SYDVKM. The CDR3 is 12 residues long. The CDR3 nucleotides are TGTGCCAGCAGTTTCGGGTCGGACGGCTACACCTTC. Translating gives CASSFGSDGYTF.

The V gene is TRBV2, the J gene TRBJ2-1, with a weak D call TRBD2 (6 bases). Germline CDR1 reads SNHLY; CDR2 reads FYNNEI. The CDR3 is 15 residues long. V was pared by 2 bases and J by 9 bases, with 17 bases between. The CDR3, as DNA: TGTGCCAGCAGTGAAATCAGACTAGTAGGGGTTGAGCAGTTCTTC. It is translated as CASSEIRLVGVEQFF. Variable domain in full (rest from reference TRBV2 and TRBJ2-1): EPEVTQTPSHQVTQMGQEVILRCVPISNHLYFYWYRQILGQKVEFLVSFYNNEISEKSEIFDDQFSVERPDGSNFTLKIRSTKLEDSAMYFCASSEIRLVGVEQFFGPGTRLTVL.

CDR3 loop: CASSLDPGTSRKYF. The CDR3 DNA follows: TGTGCCAGCAGCTTAGATCCCGGGACTAGCCGCAAGTACTTC. The rearrangement joins TRBV11-2 to TRBJ2-7; 9 bases line up with TRBD2. With 0 bases clipped from V and 11 bases from J, the junction kept 8 bases outside the gene matches. The V gene's germline CDR1 is SGHAT and CDR2 FQNNGV. The CDR3 runs 14 residues.

The V and J genes are TRBV3-1 (or the pseudogene TRBV3-2) and TRBJ1-5; 8 nucleotides agree with TRBD1. The length of the CDR3 is 15 residues. CDR1 and CDR2 (germline): LGHDT, YNNKEL (reference sequence). The V and J ends lost 1 base and 6 bases, in that order; junction bases with no gene match: 5. The CDR3 sequence is CASSQGQGIFQPQHF. CDR3 nucleotides: TGTGCCAGCAGCCAAGGACAGGGGATATTTCAGCCCCAGCATTTT.

This chain connects TRBV18 to TRBJ2-7, with D perhaps TRBD1 (5 bases). The CDR3 loop spans 14 amino acids. V was clipped by 2 bases and J by 2 bases, with 10 bases between them. From germline, CDR1 is KGHSH and CDR2 LQKENI. The CDR3 nucleotides are TGTGCCAGCTCACCAGGGGCAGGAACCTACGAGCAGTACTTC. Protein: CASSPGAGTYEQYF.

The chain combines TRBV18 with TRBJ1-2, with D unclear. The CDR3 totals 14 residues. Germline values: CDR1 KGHSH, CDR2 LQKENI. Trimming stripped 3 bases from V and 8 bases from J, with 16 bases between. The CDR3 is CASSPRDKDSGYTF. Written as DNA, the CDR3 is TGTGCCAGCTCACCGAGGGATAAGGATAGCGGCTACACCTTC.

The chain carries TRBV6-5 and TRBJ2-7; 9 bases align to TRBD1. Germline CDR1 is MNHEY and CDR2 is SVGAGI. This CDR3 is built from 14 residues. The V and J ends lost 6 bases and 3 bases, in that order; junction bases with no gene match: 6. CDR3 nucleotides: TGTGCCAGCAGCCCACAGGGGGCCCTCTACGAGCAGTACTTC. It translates to CASSPQGALYEQYF.

The rearrangement uses TRBV19 and TRBJ1-2; D call uncertain. This CDR3 is 13 amino acids long. The V end lost 2 bases, the J end lost 4 bases, and 8 bases lay between the germline ends. Germline CDR1 LNHDA, CDR2 SQIVND (reference sequence). The CDR3 loop reads CASSILGIYGYTF. CDR3 DNA sequence: TGTGCCAGTAGTATACTGGGCATCTATGGCTACACCTTC.

The chain carries TRBV7-2 and TRBJ1-2; possible D gene TRBD1, 6 bases. Germline CDR1 SGHTA, CDR2 FQGNSA. V was clipped by 5 bases and J by 6 bases, with 19 bases between them. The CDR3 spans 15 residues. CDR3 DNA sequence: TGTGCCAGCAGCGCCAATCCCGACAGGCATGATGGCTACACCTTC. It translates to CASSANPDRHDGYTF.

This rearrangement joins TRBV7-8 to TRBJ1-2; TRBD1 matches 7 bases. Germline values: CDR1 SGHVS, CDR2 FQNEAQ. V trimming: 4 bases; J trimming: 4 bases; junction bases outside the gene matches: 6. This CDR3 is 14 amino acids long. This CDR3 is CASSSTGRGYGYTF. In DNA, the CDR3 is TGTGCCAGCAGCTCGACAGGGCGAGGCTATGGCTACACCTTC.

The chain is built from TRBV5-6 and TRBJ1-2; no definite D call. The V end lost 0 bases, the J end lost 2 bases, and 5 bases lay between the germline ends. The CDR3 covers 13 residues. Germline V gene sequence: CDR1 SGHDT, CDR2 YYEEEE. The CDR3 sequence: CASSLAGNYGYTF. The CDR3 DNA sequence: TGTGCCAGCAGCTTGGCGGGGAACTATGGCTACACCTTC. The full variable domain, completed using reference TRBV5-6 and TRBJ1-2, is DAGVTQSPTHLIKTRGQQVTLRCSPKSGHDTVSWYQQALGQGPQFIFQYYEEEERQRGNFPDRFSGHQFPNYSSELNVNALLLGDSALYLCASSLAGNYGYTFGSGTRLTVV.

V is TRBV11-2 and J is TRBJ1-2; 10 bases align to TRBD1. There are 15 residues in the CDR3. From germline, CDR1 is SGHAT and CDR2 FQNNGV. V lost 2 bases and J lost 8; bases outside the gene matches: 8. The CDR3 protein is CASSLSKDRGQGYTF. In DNA form, the CDR3 reads TGTGCCAGCAGCTTATCAAAAGACAGGGGGCAAGGCTACACCTTC.

This clone was seen only once. The DNA for the CDR3 is TGCGCCAGCAGCTTGGCGGGCAGGATGGTCAATGAGCAGTTCTTC. It yields the protein CASSLAGRMVNEQFF. The chain has TRBV5-1 and TRBJ2-1; D ambiguous. Germline values: CDR1 SGHRS, CDR2 YFSETQ. This CDR3 is built from 15 residues. V was pared by 0 bases and J by 6 bases, with 13 bases between.

The J gene is TRBJ2-5, the V gene TRBV5-1; D is undetermined. V was cut by 5 bases and J by 7 bases, with 12 bases left in between. CDR1 is SGHRS and CDR2 is YFSETQ in the germline V gene. This CDR3 is 12 amino acids long. The CDR3 coding sequence is TGCGCCAGCAGTCTTGACTCGGGGACCCAGTACTTC. Amino acid sequence: CASSLDSGTQYF.

The V and J genes are TRBV19 and TRBJ2-2; D perhaps matches TRBD2 (6 bases). Trimming removed 7 bases from V and 3 bases from J, with 15 bases in between. Germline CDR1 reads LNHDA; CDR2 reads SQIVND (reference sequence). The CDR3 is 15 amino acids. CDR3 nucleotides: TGTGCCAGTACTTGGAGGGGAGGAGACACCGGGGAGCTGTTTTTT. Protein product: CASTWRGGDTGELFF.

V usage is TRBV11-2 and J usage is TRBJ2-3; TRBD2 matches at 9 bases. Germline lookup yields CDR1 SGHAT and CDR2 FQNNGV. V trimming: 5 bases; J trimming: 5 bases; junction bases outside the gene matches: 11. CDR3 length equals 16 residues. CDR3 amino acids: CASSPRGGGAGDTQYF. The CDR3 nucleotides are TGTGCCAGCAGCCCCAGGGGCGGGGGGGCCGGAGATACGCAGTATTTT.

On this clone: Other DNA sequences of this sample code for an identical CDR3. The chain has TRBV2 and TRBJ1-5; 7 bases are a match to TRBD1. V dropped 4 bases and J dropped 6; count of bases not matched to a gene: 6. Germline V CDR1 and CDR2: SNHLY, FYNNEI. This CDR3 region has 14 residues. The CDR3: CASSGTGESQPQHF. The CDR3 nucleotides are TGTGCCAGCAGTGGAACAGGGGAAAGTCAGCCCCAGCATTTT.

This chain joins TRBV7-2 and TRBJ1-4; tentatively, D is TRBD1 (5 bases). The CDR3 has 14 residues. Trimming removed 5 bases from V and 7 bases from J, with 14 bases in between. Germline assignment: CDR1 SGHTA and CDR2 FQGNSA. The CDR3 sequence is CASSPGTWGEKLFF. In nucleotides, the CDR3 is TGTGCCAGCAGCCCAGGGACCTGGGGTGAAAAACTGTTTTTT. The whole variable domain, remainder taken from reference TRBV7-2 and TRBJ1-4, is GAGVSQSPSNKVTEKGKDVELRCDPISGHTALYWYRQSLGQGLEFLIYFQGNSAPDKSGLPSDRFSAERTGGSVSTLTIQRTQQEDSAVYLCASSPGTWGEKLFFGSGTQLSVL.

V gene TRBV10-1 combines with J gene TRBJ2-5, with 7 bases lining up with TRBD2. The trim removed 2 bases at V and 5 bases at J, leaving 11 bases unmatched. This CDR3 region has 16 residues. CDR1 is WNHNN, CDR2 SYGVQD, per germline (reference sequence). CDR3 region: CASSEPGAGALETQYF. The CDR3 region has the DNA TGCGCCAGCAGTGAGCCAGGTGCGGGAGCTCTGGAGACCCAGTACTTC.

The CDR3, as DNA: TGTGCCAGCAGTGTCCAACCCGGGACAGGGGACTTTCGTAGGGACACCATATATTTT. Its translation is CASSVQPGTGDFRRDTIYF. The V call is TRBV6-1, the J call TRBJ1-3, with 10 bases aligning to TRBD1. Per germline, CDR1 MNHNS and CDR2 SASEGT. CDR3 length equals 19 residues. J lost 8 bases, V lost 4 bases, and 20 bases had no gene match.

The rearrangement uses TRBV5-4 and TRBJ2-5; 7 nucleotides agree with TRBD1. The V and J ends lost 4 bases and 4 bases, in that order; junction bases with no gene match: 16. The CDR3 loop spans 17 amino acids. The germline CDR1 and CDR2 sequences are SGHNT and YYREEE (reference sequence). The CDR3 DNA reads TGTGCCAGCAGCCCCCCAGGACAGGCGAAGGATACAGAGACCCAGTACTTC. Protein product: CASSPPGQAKDTETQYF.

The chain carries TRBV30 and TRBJ1-1; D not resolved. V lost 5 bases and J 6 bases, leaving 13 bases between the germline ends. Germline CDR1 reads GTSNPN; CDR2 reads SVGIG (reference sequence). This CDR3 spans 12 amino acids. Here the CDR3 DNA reads TGTGCCTGGCGCACCGGAGGTCCTGAAGCTTTCTTT. It encodes CAWRTGGPEAFF.

The chain combines TRBV4-1 with TRBJ1-4, with TRBD1 matching 7 bases. The CDR3 consists of 17 residues. Germline trimming cut 4 bases from V and 0 bases from J; bases unmatched to any gene: 8. CDR1 MGHRA and CDR2 YSYEKL come from the germline V gene. The CDR3 here is CASSLRQGRATNEKLFF. The CDR3 bases are TGCGCCAGCAGCCTGCGACAGGGTAGGGCAACTAATGAAAAACTGTTTTTT.

This chain connects TRBV2 to TRBJ2-7; 11 bases align to TRBD2. The CDR3 spans 14 residues. The germline gives CDR1 SNHLY, CDR2 FYNNEI. V shed 6 bases and J 3 bases; nucleotides not matched to a gene: 4. The CDR3, as DNA: TGTGCCAGCAGCGGGACTAGCGGAGTCTACGAGCAGTACTTC. Translation: CASSGTSGVYEQYF. Combining the CDR3 with reference TRBV2 and TRBJ2-7 gives the whole variable domain EPEVTQTPSHQVTQMGQEVILRCVPISNHLYFYWYRQILGQKVEFLVSFYNNEISEKSEIFDDQFSVERPDGSNFTLKIRSTKLEDSAMYFCASSGTSGVYEQYFGPGTRLTVT.

This chain uses TRBV7-9 with TRBJ1-1, with D perhaps TRBD1 (5 bases). Germline V gene sequence: CDR1 SEHNR, CDR2 FQNEAQ (reference sequence). The CDR3 is 14 residues long. V was shortened by 1 base and J by 4 bases, with 10 bases between the two germline ends. The CDR3 bases are TGTGCCAGCAGCTTAGAGGGGTGGGCCACTGAAGCTTTCTTT. Protein: CASSLEGWATEAFF.